This TCR beta chain derives from a study of post-analysis software for immune sequencing data. The authors incorporated unique molecular identifiers into the TCR beta cDNA libraries. TCRdb reprocessed the PCR reads via MiXCR and lists one record per CDR3 protein. Among about 540,000 distinct CDR3 sequences listed, about a third were seen once. Whole-study results and caveats: Normalized Chao1 diversity in multiple sclerosis patients fell significantly below that of controls. By F measure, samples from a shared preparation batch strongly co-clustered.

About this clonotype: As yet, its antigen is unknown.

Sequencing used blood. The sequence came from a girl aged 2 to 17 with multiple sclerosis.

CDR3 sequence (DNA): TGCAGTCCCCAAACAGGGGTAAATAATGAAAAACTGTTTTTT. Translating gives CSPQTGVNNEKLFF. The chain uses TRBV20-1 and TRBJ1-4, with TRBD1 identical over 7 bases. Per the germline V gene, CDR1 is DFQATT and CDR2 is SNEGSKA (reference sequence). This CDR3 has 14 amino acids. The junction had 10 bases not matched to a gene; V was cut back by 8 bases and J by 4 bases.